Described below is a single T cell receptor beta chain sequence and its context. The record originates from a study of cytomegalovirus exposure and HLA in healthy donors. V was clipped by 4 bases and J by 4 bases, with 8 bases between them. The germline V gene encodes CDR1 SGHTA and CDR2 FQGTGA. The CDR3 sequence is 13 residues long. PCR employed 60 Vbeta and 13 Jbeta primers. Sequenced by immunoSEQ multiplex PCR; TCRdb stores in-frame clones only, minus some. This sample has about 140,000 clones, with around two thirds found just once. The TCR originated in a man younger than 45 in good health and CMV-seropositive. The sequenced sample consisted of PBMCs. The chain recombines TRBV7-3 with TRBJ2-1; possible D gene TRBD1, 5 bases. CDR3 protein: CASSSGQYNEQFF. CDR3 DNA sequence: TGTGCCAGCAGCTCAGGACAATACAATGAGCAGTTCTTC.